The 21 T cell receptor beta chains given below trace back to one sample, sequenced in a study of T-cell reconstitution after alpha-beta-depleted transplantation in children. Using unique molecular identifiers, the investigators prepared the TCRbeta library. TCRdb recomputed calls from the PCR reads with MiXCR, one row per CDR3 protein. The sample includes about a million distinct CDR3 sequences, around 30% of them seen just once. Here the sequenced sample was PBMCs, mostly from graft donor cells, taken 360 days after TCRalphabeta/CD19-depleted stem cell transplant. All receptors derive from a boy younger than two who had a stem cell transplant for SCID, so the T cells may come from the graft donor.

The J gene is TRBJ2-5, the V gene TRBV29-1; no clear D. V gave up 4 bases and J gave up 4 bases, with 16 bases separating them. Germline V lookup: CDR1 SQVTM, CDR2 ANQGSEA. There are 14 residues in the CDR3. CDR3 region: CSVVVVGQLETQYF. The DNA of the CDR3 is TGCAGCGTTGTGGTTGTCGGGCAATTAGAGACCCAGTACTTC.

The J gene is TRBJ2-1, the V gene TRBV20-1; weak D call: TRBD2 (6 bases). Trimming removed 2 bases at V and 5 bases at J, with 16 bases between. Germline lookup yields CDR1 DFQATT and CDR2 SNEGSKA (reference sequence). This CDR3 has 15 residues. CDR3 protein: CSARIPTSLHNEQFF. The CDR3 region has the DNA TGCAGTGCTAGAATCCCCACTAGCCTACACAATGAGCAGTTCTTC.

In its sample, this clonotype was seen many times. The chain links TRBV6-5 to TRBJ1-5; possibly TRBD1 for D (6 bases). The CDR3 loop spans 14 amino acids. Germline assignment: CDR1 MNHEY and CDR2 SVGAGI. Deletions cut 6 bases from V and 7 bases from J, with 16 bases between. The CDR3 bases are TGTGCCAGCAGCCGGGAGGCAGGGGCCCAGCCCCAGCATTTT. Its translation is CASSREAGAQPQHF.

V usage is TRBV4-1 and J usage is TRBJ2-1, with D possibly matching TRBD2 (5 bases). CDR1 and CDR2 (germline): MGHRA, YSYEKL. V was cut by 1 base and J by 5 bases, with 9 bases left in between. CDR3 length: 14 residues. The CDR3: CASSQGRAHNEQFF. CDR3 sequence (DNA): TGCGCCAGCAGCCAAGGGCGGGCTCACAATGAGCAGTTCTTC.

The sample holds a few counts of this clonotype. Germline and junction disagree at one end, which may indicate a read error. The chain carries TRBV7-8 and TRBJ2-7, with 7 bases identical to TRBD1. Germline CDR1 SGHVS, CDR2 FQNEAQ. This CDR3 comprises 14 residues. The CDR3 DNA reads as TGTGCCAGCAGCTTAGCGAATGGACAGGAGATGGAGGACTTC. It yields the protein CASSLANGQEMEDF.

This clonotype was seen only a few times. The chain combines TRBV12-3 or TRBV12-4 with TRBJ2-7; the D gene is possibly TRBD1 (6 bases). There are 14 residues in the CDR3. Trimming shortened V by 6 bases and J by 5 bases, and 17 bases separated the two germline ends. CDR3 DNA sequence: TGTGCCAGCAGGGGTCCTGGGGGCAAGGACGAGCAGTACTTC. Protein product: CASRGPGGKDEQYF.

This clonotype showed up just once. CDR3 DNA: TGTGCCAGCAGACCATTTTGGGGGGCCACCGGGGAGCTGTTTTTT. Translating gives CASRPFWGATGELFF. The chain combines TRBV6-1 with TRBJ2-2; D assignment may be TRBD1 or TRBD2 (6 bases each). This CDR3 region has 15 residues. Germline CDR1 is MNHNS and CDR2 is SASEGT. Trimming shortened V by 6 bases and J by 4 bases, and 15 bases separated the two germline ends.

The J gene is TRBJ1-1, the V gene TRBV5-1; possibly TRBD1 for D (6 bases). CDR1 and CDR2 (germline): SGHRS, YFSETQ. This CDR3 contains 16 residues. V gave up 1 base and J gave up 2 bases, with 15 bases separating them. The CDR3 sequence is CASSLTWGQSNTEAFF. The CDR3 DNA reads TGCGCCAGCAGCTTGACCTGGGGGCAGTCAAACACTGAAGCTTTCTTT.

CDR3 in DNA: TGTGCCAGCAGCATACAGGGCTACAATCAGCCCCAGCATTTT. Translated, it gives CASSIQGYNQPQHF. The rearrangement joins TRBV7-9 to TRBJ1-5, with D tentatively TRBD1 (6 bases). Germline V gene sequence: CDR1 SEHNR, CDR2 FQNEAQ (reference sequence). The V and J ends lost 5 bases and 3 bases respectively, with 11 bases between them. CDR3 length: 14 residues.

This clonotype has more than one count but fewer than ten. The V gene is TRBV15, the J gene TRBJ2-1; D is uncertain. The V end was cut by 1 base, the J end by 9 bases, with 10 bases between. The CDR3 runs to 13 residues. Germline V lookup: CDR1 LNHNV, CDR2 YYDKDF (reference sequence). The DNA for the CDR3 is TGTGCCACCAGCAGAGGATACGGGTCTGAGCAGTTCTTC. It is translated as CATSRGYGSEQFF. Based on the CDR3 plus reference TRBV15 and TRBJ2-1, the full variable domain is DAMVIQNPRYQVTQFGKPVTLSCSQTLNHNVMYWYQQKSSQAPKLLFHYYDKDFNNEADTPDNFQSRRPNTSFCFLDIRSPGLGDTAMYLCATSRGYGSEQFFGPGTRLTVL.

This clonotype turned up a few times. The rearrangement links TRBV7-9 to TRBJ2-3; no definite D call. The germline V gene encodes CDR1 SEHNR and CDR2 FQNEAQ (reference sequence). V was shortened by 1 base and J by 2 bases, with 10 bases between the two germline ends. The CDR3 is 15 residues long. The CDR3 nucleotides read TGTGCCAGCAGCTTAGGGCTCCTCTTCACAGATACGCAGTATTTT. Protein product: CASSLGLLFTDTQYF.

The V gene is TRBV6-2 or TRBV6-3, the J gene TRBJ2-2, with D possibly being TRBD1 (7 bases). V was shortened by 5 bases and J by 5 bases, with 12 bases between the two germline ends. The CDR3 covers 14 residues. Germline CDR1 and CDR2: MNHEY and SVGEGT. DNA for the CDR3: TGTGCCAGCAGTCGAGCAGGGGGGACCGGGGAGCTGTTTTTT. Amino acid sequence: CASSRAGGTGELFF.

This clonotype was seen a few times. This chain connects TRBV29-1 to TRBJ1-6; the D is unclear. V lost 2 bases to trimming and J lost 9 bases, with 11 bases between them. CDR1 is SQVTM, CDR2 ANQGSEA, per germline. The CDR3 has 13 amino acids. The CDR3 spells CSVEPFPGSPLHF. CDR3 nucleotides: TGCAGCGTTGAACCGTTTCCCGGTTCACCCCTCCACTTT.

The V call is TRBV5-1, the J call TRBJ2-3; 8 bases map to TRBD1. Germline V CDR1 and CDR2: SGHRS, YFSETQ. Trimming cost V 3 bases and J 4 bases; bases outside gene matches: 1. CDR3 length: 13 amino acids. The DNA for the CDR3 is TGCGCCAGCAGCTCGACAGGGGCAGATACGCAGTATTTT. The encoded protein is CASSSTGADTQYF.

This clonotype was found a few times. This rearrangement joins TRBV28 to TRBJ1-6; 7 bases agree with TRBD1. Trimming cost V 4 bases and J 0 bases; bases outside gene matches: 12. Germline lookup yields CDR1 MDHEN and CDR2 SYDVKM. The CDR3 consists of 19 residues. The CDR3 protein is CASSSQGQFLSSYNSPLHF. In DNA form, the CDR3 reads TGTGCCAGCAGTTCCCAGGGACAGTTCCTAAGCTCCTATAATTCACCCCTCCACTTT.

The chain is built from TRBV12-3 or TRBV12-4 and TRBJ1-1; a weak D match, TRBD1 (5 bases). The V gene lost 8 bases and the J gene lost 0 bases, with 19 bases spanning the gap. There are 16 residues in the CDR3. CDR3 coding DNA: TGTGCCAGCCTGGGGGTTGGATGGCGTGTGAACACTGAAGCTTTCTTT. Its protein is CASLGVGWRVNTEAFF.

This clonotype was seen a few times. V gene TRBV5-4 combines with J gene TRBJ2-1, with 10 nucleotides matching TRBD1. The J segment lost 6 bases and the V segment lost 0 bases, leaving 9 bases of the junction unmatched. The CDR3 is 17 residues long. The germline CDR1 and CDR2 sequences are SGHNT and YYREEE (reference sequence). In DNA form, the CDR3 reads TGTGCCAGCAGCTTGGATGAGACAGGGGGCGAAAGCAATGAGCAGTTCTTC. This encodes CASSLDETGGESNEQFF.

This clonotype showed up many times. The chain has TRBV12-3 or TRBV12-4 and TRBJ1-2; unclear D gene. Between the trimmed V and J ends, which lost 6 bases and 2 bases, there was a span of 10 bases. This CDR3 is built from 13 residues. CDR3 region: CASSFAGNYGYTF. The CDR3 DNA reads as TGTGCCAGCAGCTTTGCAGGAAACTATGGCTACACCTTC.

J is TRBJ1-6 and V is TRBV10-2, with D maybe TRBD1 (5 bases). V was cut by 3 bases and J by 11 bases, with 11 bases left in between. The CDR3 length is 13 residues. Looked up from germline, CDR1 is WSHSY and CDR2 is SAAADI. CDR3 sequence (DNA): TGCGCCAGCAGTGACCCGGGGCCGCCACCCCTCCACTTT. Its protein is CASSDPGPPPLHF.

The chain recombines TRBV20-1 with TRBJ2-7; 8 bases are a match to TRBD2. V dropped 5 bases and J dropped 5; count of bases not matched to a gene: 11. The CDR3 length is 14 residues. Germline CDR1 reads DFQATT; CDR2 reads SNEGSKA (reference sequence). CDR3 bases: TGCAGTGCTCCGAATCCGGGGGGGCGGGACGAGCAGTACTTC. Residues: CSAPNPGGRDEQYF.

V is TRBV4-1 and J is TRBJ2-7, with D tentatively TRBD1 (5 bases). V lost 1 base to trimming and J lost 0 bases, with 10 bases between them. The CDR3 contains 15 residues. Germline CDR1 is MGHRA and CDR2 is YSYEKL. The CDR3 loop reads CASSQADISSYEQYF. The CDR3 DNA reads TGCGCCAGCAGCCAAGCGGACATCTCCTCCTACGAGCAGTACTTC.